This T cell receptor beta chain was obtained from a study of shared clonotypes between healthy human individuals. Study at large: Every donor yielded three CD4 naive, three CD4 memory, two CD8 naive and one CD8 memory plate. General study findings and limits: About 5.2% was the fraction of naive CD4 clonotypes found shared across four donors.

Clones were sequenced by immunoSEQ multiplex PCR, and TCRdb holds only the in-frame ones, with some missing. The repertoire holds 2.3 million or so clones, more than 85% seen once, with 0.39% in the top ten. Of note for this clone: Its cognate antigen is unknown.

The CDR3 sequence is 12 residues long. Germline CDR1 and CDR2: SGHRS and YFSETQ. Sequenced input: naive CD4+ T cells from PBMCs. The sample's subset: CD45RA+ positively selected. The V and J genes are TRBV5-1 and TRBJ2-5; no clear D gene. TRBJ2-7 explains the end of the DNA better; the J call may be wrong. The sequence was collected from a man between 18 and 35 years old in good health. Some clones in this sample may be carry-over from other donors' samples. The CDR3 DNA reads as TGCGCCAGCAGCTTGGACGGGTACGAGCAGTACTTC. Protein: CASSLDGYEQYF.